Presented here are 30 T cell receptor beta chains from one specimen sequenced in a study of blood T cell repertoires in COVID-19. TCRdb's copy holds only in-frame clones and misses some; the assay was immunoSEQ multiplex PCR. Of approximately 290,000 clones in the sample, approximately 83% are singletons; the top ten hold more than 3.5%. What was sequenced was PBMCs or T cells enriched from blood (not recorded which). The receptors shown here come from a woman aged 25-40 years who had recovered from COVID-19.

The chain links TRBV3-1 (or the pseudogene TRBV3-2) to TRBJ1-1; weak D call: TRBD1 (6 bases). Looked up from germline, CDR1 is LGHDT and CDR2 is YNNKEL (reference sequence). Trimming stripped 4 bases from V and 0 bases from J, with 15 bases between. The CDR3 consists of 16 residues. The CDR3 region has the DNA TGTGCCAGCAGCCTCCGGGGGGGGGACATGAACACTGAAGCTTTCTTT. Residues: CASSLRGGDMNTEAFF.

The sample holds one count of this clone. The CDR3 spells CAWTWGLGNTEAFF. For the CDR3, the DNA is TGTGCCTGGACGTGGGGGCTGGGGAACACTGAAGCTTTCTTT. This sequence joins TRBV30 and TRBJ1-1, with D maybe TRBD1 (6 bases). The CDR3 has 14 amino acids. CDR1 GTSNPN and CDR2 SVGIG come from the germline V gene (reference sequence). V was pared by 4 bases and J by 1 base, with 13 bases between.

This chain links TRBV6-6 with TRBJ1-5; D possibly corresponds to TRBD1 (5 bases). This CDR3 is 14 amino acids long. The V end was cut by 0 bases, the J end by 2 bases, with 5 bases between. Looked up from germline, CDR1 is MNHNY and CDR2 is SVGAGI (reference sequence). Here the CDR3 reads CASSYSRGNQPQHF. The CDR3 region has the DNA TGTGCCAGCAGTTACTCCAGGGGCAATCAGCCCCAGCATTTT.

This clone occurred a few times. The chain joins TRBV10-2 to TRBJ1-2; 11 bases are shared with TRBD1. Germline lookup yields CDR1 WSHSY and CDR2 SAAADI. V shed 7 bases, J shed 3 bases, and the junction held 4 bases outside the gene matches. This CDR3 comprises 14 residues. The CDR3 spells CASTGQGADYGYTF. Here the CDR3 DNA reads TGCGCCAGCACCGGACAGGGGGCTGACTATGGCTACACCTTC.

This chain links TRBV7-3 with TRBJ1-1; D is ambiguous. From germline, CDR1 is SGHTA and CDR2 FQGTGA. Trimming took off 6 bases at V and 1 base at J, with 9 bases between the two ends. CDR3 length: 13 residues. This CDR3 is CASRVTANTEAFF. In nucleotides, the CDR3 is TGTGCCAGCAGGGTTACAGCGAACACTGAAGCTTTCTTT.

This clone appeared a single time. V usage is TRBV5-6 and J usage is TRBJ2-7; no clear D. This CDR3 has 10 amino acids. Germline V gene lookup returns CDR1 SGHDT and CDR2 YYEEEE. V was cut by 6 bases and J by 3 bases, with 4 bases left in between. The CDR3 nucleotides read TGTGCCAGCACCTACTACGAGCAGTACTTC. Translated: CASTYYEQYF.

The J gene is TRBJ1-2, the V gene TRBV5-1; a possible D gene is TRBD1 (5 bases). Trimming removed 0 bases from V and 6 bases from J, with 12 bases in between. Germline V gene lookup returns CDR1 SGHRS and CDR2 YFSETQ. This CDR3 contains 14 residues. CDR3 sequence: CASSLAQAGHGYTF. In DNA, the CDR3 is TGCGCCAGCAGCTTGGCTCAGGCAGGGCATGGCTACACCTTC.

This chain links TRBV28 with TRBJ2-5; D is possibly TRBD1 (6 bases). The CDR3 runs to 14 residues. V was shortened by 6 bases and J by 4 bases, with 15 bases between the two germline ends. CDR1 and CDR2 (germline): MDHEN, SYDVKM. The CDR3 DNA reads as TGTGCCAGCAGCCCGGCGATAGGGGGAGAGACCCAGTACTTC. Its protein product is CASSPAIGGETQYF.

This CDR3 is CAISPATGTLGQYF. The DNA of the CDR3 is TGTGCCATCAGCCCCGCGACAGGCACTCTCGGGCAGTACTTC. The chain is built from TRBV10-3 and TRBJ2-7; perhaps TRBD1 as D (6 bases). The CDR3 covers 14 residues. In germline, CDR1 is ENHRY, CDR2 SYGVKD. The V gene lost 6 bases and the J gene lost 9 bases, with 21 bases spanning the gap.

The chain is built from TRBV18 and TRBJ1-5; 11 nucleotides agree with TRBD1. This CDR3 has 16 residues. Germline-derived CDR1 and CDR2 are KGHSH and LQKENI. With V trimmed by 3 bases and J by 1 base, 2 bases remained unmatched. CDR3: CASSPGTGGSNQPQHF. Here the CDR3 DNA reads TGTGCCAGCTCACCGGGGACAGGGGGAAGCAATCAGCCCCAGCATTTT.

The chain couples TRBV19 to TRBJ2-7; 10 nucleotides agree with TRBD2. Germline values: CDR1 LNHDA, CDR2 SQIVND (reference sequence). V gave up 6 bases and J gave up 2 bases; unmatched junction bases: 7. The CDR3 runs 15 residues. The CDR3 coding sequence is TGTGCCAGTAGCAAAACTAGCGGGGATGCCTACGAGCAGTACTTC. Encoded protein: CASSKTSGDAYEQYF.

The rearrangement uses TRBV13 and TRBJ1-6, with D hard to call. Germline V gene data show CDR1 as PRHDT and CDR2 as FYEKMQ (reference sequence). The CDR3 has 16 amino acids. Between the trimmed V and J ends, which lost 0 bases and 7 bases, there was a span of 13 bases. CDR3 nucleotide sequence: TGTGCCAGCAGCTTAGGCGGGGAAATCGTGAATTCACCCCTCCACTTT. Protein sequence: CASSLGGEIVNSPLHF. The whole variable domain, filled in from reference TRBV13 and TRBJ1-6, reads AAGVIQSPRHLIKEKRETATLKCYPIPRHDTVYWYQQGPGQDPQFLISFYEKMQSDKGSIPDRFSAQQFSDYHSELNMSSLELGDSALYFCASSLGGEIVNSPLHFGNGTRLTVT.

This chain links TRBV7-3 with TRBJ2-5; the D gene is possibly TRBD1 (6 bases). The CDR3 sequence is 13 residues long. The V end was cut by 1 base, the J end by 5 bases, with 8 bases between. CDR1 and CDR2 (germline): SGHTA, FQGTGA. This CDR3 reads CASSLSRGETQYF. The DNA for the CDR3 is TGTGCCAGCAGCTTAAGCAGGGGTGAGACCCAGTACTTC.

The rearrangement links TRBV2 to TRBJ2-1, with D tentatively TRBD1 (6 bases). The CDR3 is 14 amino acids. Trimming pared 6 bases from V and 6 bases from J, leaving 15 bases between. The V gene's germline CDR1 is SNHLY and CDR2 FYNNEI. CDR3 amino acids: CASSESQGTNEQFF. The DNA for the CDR3 is TGTGCCAGCAGCGAGAGCCAGGGGACCAATGAGCAGTTCTTC.

This clone appeared many times. The chain couples TRBV10-3 to TRBJ2-2; unclear D gene. V dropped 6 bases and J dropped 1 base, with 6 bases sitting between them. The CDR3 consists of 13 residues. The germline gives CDR1 ENHRY, CDR2 SYGVKD. The CDR3 coding sequence is TGTGCCATCAGGGCTCTGAACACCGGGGAGCTGTTTTTT. It encodes CAIRALNTGELFF.

This chain joins TRBV5-5 and TRBJ2-5, with 7 bases lining up with TRBD1. V lost 4 bases, J lost 7 bases, and 7 bases stayed unmatched. CDR1 is SGHKS and CDR2 is YYEKEE in the germline V gene (reference sequence). This CDR3 has 13 residues. The CDR3 DNA sequence: TGTGCCAGCAGCCAGACAGGGATGGGGACCCAGTACTTC. Its translation is CASSQTGMGTQYF.

The chain links TRBV28 to TRBJ2-7, with 12 bases fitting TRBD1. CDR1 and CDR2 (germline): MDHEN, SYDVKM. V was clipped by 2 bases and J by 9 bases; unmatched bases: 5. CDR3 length: 14 amino acids. The DNA for the CDR3 is TGTGCCAGCAGTTTAGGGACAGGGGGCACAGGGCAGTACTTC. It translates to CASSLGTGGTGQYF.

The chain carries TRBV27 and TRBJ1-1; D is uncertain. The CDR3 has 13 residues. The V end was cut by 2 bases, the J end by 11 bases, with 15 bases between. Per germline, CDR1 MNHEY and CDR2 SMNVEV (reference sequence). CDR3 sequence (DNA): TGTGCCAGCAGTTTACGGTCAAGAGCCGGGGCTTTCTTT. Translation gives CASSLRSRAGAFF.

The chain carries TRBV6-5 and TRBJ1-5, with D possibly TRBD1 on 5 matching bases. Trimming took off 7 bases at V and 7 bases at J, with 14 bases between the two ends. The CDR3 has 13 amino acids. From germline, CDR1 is MNHEY and CDR2 SVGAGI. CDR3 DNA sequence: TGTGCCAGCAAAAAAGGGGTAAAGCAGCCCCAGCATTTT. Translation: CASKKGVKQPQHF.

The V and J genes are TRBV5-1 and TRBJ2-1; tentative D call: TRBD1 (6 bases). The ends were cut back, 5 bases at V and 7 bases at J, with 13 bases in the middle. The germline CDR1 and CDR2 sequences are SGHRS and YFSETQ. This CDR3 contains 13 residues. Here the CDR3 reads CASSGTGLNEQFF. CDR3 nucleotides: TGCGCCAGCAGTGGCACAGGGTTAAATGAGCAGTTCTTC.

The gene calls are TRBV4-1 and TRBJ1-6; TRBD1 might be the D (5 bases). CDR1 and CDR2 (germline): MGHRA, YSYEKL. The germline V and J ends were trimmed by 2 bases and 4 bases, with 9 bases remaining between them. CDR3 size: 15 residues. Here the CDR3 DNA reads TGCGCCAGCAGCCAATTTCAGGGTTATAATTCACCCCTCCACTTT. As protein: CASSQFQGYNSPLHF.

The chain recombines TRBV6-1 with TRBJ2-7, with 9 bases matching TRBD2. The germline CDR1 and CDR2 sequences are MNHNS and SASEGT. The V gene end was trimmed by 1 base and the J gene end by 3 bases; junction bases not matched to a gene: 4. This CDR3 contains 15 residues. The CDR3 reads CASSEVGGGGYEQYF. CDR3 coding DNA: TGTGCCAGCAGTGAAGTGGGCGGGGGGGGCTACGAGCAGTACTTC.

The chain joins TRBV4-1 to TRBJ2-1; 14 bases align to TRBD2. Per the germline V gene, CDR1 is MGHRA and CDR2 is YSYEKL. V was pared by 3 bases and J by 9 bases, with 7 bases of the junction left unmatched. The CDR3 extends over 16 amino acids. For the CDR3, the DNA is TGCGCCAGCAGCCAGTCGGGACTAGCGGGAGCTGGTGAGCAGTTCTTC. It is translated as CASSQSGLAGAGEQFF.

The chain has TRBV28 and TRBJ2-1, with 7 nucleotides matching TRBD2. Germline V gene data show CDR1 as MDHEN and CDR2 as SYDVKM. CDR3 size: 16 residues. J lost 6 bases, V lost 2 bases, and 10 bases had no gene match. CDR3 DNA sequence: TGTGCCAGCAGTTTACGAGGGACTATAGATCCCAATGAGCAGTTCTTC. It encodes CASSLRGTIDPNEQFF.

This rearrangement joins TRBV4-2 to TRBJ2-3, with D unclear. This CDR3 is built from 13 residues. Between the trimmed V and J ends, which lost 0 bases and 5 bases, there was a span of 6 bases. CDR1 is LGHNA and CDR2 is YNFKEQ in the germline V gene. CDR3 in amino acids: CASSQEIGDTQYF. The CDR3 DNA reads TGTGCCAGCAGCCAAGAGATCGGAGATACGCAGTATTTT.

The chain carries TRBV6-2 or TRBV6-3 and TRBJ2-5; 10 positions match TRBD2. The CDR3 has 17 residues. Germline CDR1 and CDR2: MNHEY and SVGEGT. The junction had 4 bases not matched to a gene; V was cut back by 0 bases and J by 0 bases. The CDR3: CASSYSSSGSYQETQYF. In DNA form, the CDR3 reads TGTGCCAGCAGTTACTCGTCTAGCGGGAGTTACCAAGAGACCCAGTACTTC.

The chain recombines TRBV19 with TRBJ2-7; D possibly corresponds to TRBD1 (6 bases). The germline gives CDR1 LNHDA, CDR2 SQIVND (reference sequence). Trimming removed 3 bases at V and 6 bases at J, with 24 bases between. This CDR3 is built from 17 residues. The CDR3 DNA is TGTGCCAGTAGTATCCGGCTAGGGGGAGAATTTCTTCCCGAGCAGTACTTC. Its protein is CASSIRLGGEFLPEQYF.

The CDR3 protein is CASSLGGDEQFF. CDR3 coding DNA: TGTGCCAGCAGCTTGGGCGGAGATGAGCAGTTCTTC. This chain connects TRBV5-4 to TRBJ2-1; D gene ambiguous. The CDR3 is made up of 12 amino acids. Looked up from germline, CDR1 is SGHNT and CDR2 is YYREEE (reference sequence). With 0 bases removed from V and 8 bases from J, the gap between germline ends came to 6 bases.

This rearrangement joins TRBV5-6 to TRBJ2-1; weak D call: TRBD2 (5 bases). Trimming pared 0 bases from V and 7 bases from J, leaving 20 bases between. There are 17 residues in the CDR3. The germline CDR1 and CDR2 sequences are SGHDT and YYEEEE. CDR3 residues: CASSLGLRRVQSNEQFF. The CDR3 nucleotides are TGTGCCAGCAGCTTGGGTTTGAGGCGGGTTCAGTCTAATGAGCAGTTCTTC.

V and J are TRBV6-5 and TRBJ2-5, with D tentatively TRBD2 (5 bases). Trimming took off 4 bases at V and 5 bases at J, with 14 bases between the two ends. The CDR3 is made up of 14 amino acids. The germline CDR1 and CDR2 sequences are MNHEY and SVGAGI. The CDR3 loop reads CASSSGLASETQYF. The DNA of the CDR3 is TGTGCCAGCAGTTCGGGGTTAGCGAGTGAGACCCAGTACTTC.